Shown below are 5 T cell receptor beta chains from a single sample sequenced in a study of PD-1 blockade in classical Hodgkin lymphoma. Relapse after autologous stem cell transplantation occurred in every patient, and brentuximab vedotin exposure varied. Clones were read by immunoSEQ multiplex PCR, and TCRdb kept only the in-frame ones, dropping some. The sample yields 40,000 to 45,000 clones, around four fifths seen once. The source was peripheral blood mononuclear cells (PBMCs), collected at baseline. Every receptor here comes from a human donor with classical Hodgkin lymphoma.

The gene calls are TRBV4-1 and TRBJ1-4; a possible D gene is TRBD1 (5 bases). The CDR3 is made up of 14 amino acids. Germline V gene lookup returns CDR1 MGHRA and CDR2 YSYEKL. V lost 0 bases to trimming and J lost 7 bases, with 9 bases between them. The DNA for the CDR3 is TGCGCCAGCAGCCAAGAAGACAGAGGTGAAAAACTGTTTTTT. Amino acids: CASSQEDRGEKLFF.

The chain uses TRBV11-2 and TRBJ2-1; D is possibly TRBD2 (6 bases). CDR1 is SGHAT and CDR2 is FQNNGV in the germline V gene. CDR3 size: 14 residues. The ends were cut back, 7 bases at V and 7 bases at J, with 17 bases in the middle. The CDR3 is CASNLGLSTNEQFF. The CDR3 DNA reads as TGTGCCAGCAACCTGGGACTCAGTACGAATGAGCAGTTCTTC.

The table lists this clone with a few counts. This sequence joins TRBV4-1 and TRBJ2-3, with a weak D call TRBD2 (5 bases). The V gene's germline CDR1 is MGHRA and CDR2 YSYEKL. CDR3 length: 15 residues. Trimming left V 0 bases short and J 0 bases short, with 7 bases between. The CDR3: CASSQDPGSTDTQYF. DNA of the CDR3: TGCGCCAGCAGCCAAGATCCGGGGAGCACAGATACGCAGTATTTT.

V is TRBV4-3 and J is TRBJ1-5; no firm D call. Trimming stripped 0 bases from V and 6 bases from J, with 9 bases between. Germline CDR1 LGHNA, CDR2 YSLEER. The CDR3 loop spans 14 amino acids. This CDR3 is CASSQDLGSQPQHF. CDR3 nucleotide sequence: TGCGCCAGCAGCCAAGATTTAGGGAGTCAGCCCCAGCATTTT.

The chain is built from TRBV7-2 and TRBJ1-6; 9 bases match TRBD1. The junction had 5 bases not matched to a gene; V was cut back by 0 bases and J by 2 bases. The CDR3 runs 18 residues. The germline V gene has CDR1 SGHTA and CDR2 FQGNSA. The DNA for the CDR3 is TGTGCCAGCAGCTTAGCGCGGGACAGGGTCGCCTATAATTCACCCCTCCACTTT. The encoded protein is CASSLARDRVAYNSPLHF.